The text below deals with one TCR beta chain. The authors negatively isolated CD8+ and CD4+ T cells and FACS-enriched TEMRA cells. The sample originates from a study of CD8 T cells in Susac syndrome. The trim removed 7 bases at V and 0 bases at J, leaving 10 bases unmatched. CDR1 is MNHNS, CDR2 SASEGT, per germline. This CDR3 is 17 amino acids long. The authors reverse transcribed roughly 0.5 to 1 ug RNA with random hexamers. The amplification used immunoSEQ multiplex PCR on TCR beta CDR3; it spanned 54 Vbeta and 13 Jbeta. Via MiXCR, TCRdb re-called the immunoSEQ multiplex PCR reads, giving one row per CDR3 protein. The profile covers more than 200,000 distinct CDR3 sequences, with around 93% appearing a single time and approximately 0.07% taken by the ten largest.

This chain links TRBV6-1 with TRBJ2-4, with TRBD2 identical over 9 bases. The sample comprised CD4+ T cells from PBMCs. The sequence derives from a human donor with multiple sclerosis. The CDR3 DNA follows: TGTGCCAGCACCCATGGACTAGCGATACTAGCCAAAAACATTCAGTACTTC. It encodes CASTHGLAILAKNIQYF.